These 16 T cell receptor beta chains came from one sample sequenced in a study of monozygotic twins with inflammatory bowel disease. TCRdb re-analyzed the 5' RACE reads; it lists each CDR3 protein once, without DNA. The sample totals 350,000 to 550,000 distinct CDR3 sequences. Sequencing was performed on blood. The origin of the receptors is a human donor with ulcerative colitis or Crohn's disease, or a healthy co-twin of an affected twin (not recorded which).

This sequence joins TRBV28 and TRBJ2-1; TCRdb designates TRBD1, a call that cannot be tested without DNA. The CDR3 loop spans 12 amino acids. Germline-derived CDR1 and CDR2 are MDHEN and SYDVKM. CDR3 protein: CASSWGLNEQFF.

The chain links TRBV5-5 to TRBJ1-6; absent DNA, TCRdb's TRBD1 call cannot be checked. The CDR3 length is 16 residues. The V gene's germline CDR1 is SGHKS and CDR2 YYEKEE (reference sequence). Here the CDR3 reads CASRWDSPRGNSPLHF.

The chain recombines TRBV7-2 with TRBJ2-2. In germline, CDR1 is SGHTA, CDR2 FQGNSA. This CDR3 has 14 amino acids. CDR3 loop: CASSLVANTGELFF.

The V and J genes are TRBV28 and TRBJ2-1. The CDR3 has 14 amino acids. In germline, CDR1 is MDHEN, CDR2 SYDVKM. Here the CDR3 reads CASSLDGDPNEQFF.

The chain recombines TRBV5-1 with TRBJ2-7. The CDR3 sequence is 12 residues long. Germline V gene lookup returns CDR1 SGHRS and CDR2 YFSETQ. CDR3 sequence reads: CASSLGTYEQYF.

The genes are TRBV6-1 and TRBJ1-1. This CDR3 comprises 15 residues. CDR1 is MNHNS, CDR2 SASEGT, per germline. CDR3 loop: CASSQGYSENTEAFF.

The chain combines TRBV27 with TRBJ2-1; the TCRdb call, TRBD1, lacks DNA for checking. Germline CDR1 reads MNHEY; CDR2 reads SMNVEV (reference sequence). CDR3 length equals 13 residues. The CDR3 loop reads CASRSTGGGEQFF.

The chain links TRBV12-3 or TRBV12-4 to TRBJ1-1. The CDR3 loop spans 15 amino acids. The chain's CDR3 is CASGFSGRMNTEAFF.

V and J are TRBV5-1 and TRBJ2-2. Germline values: CDR1 SGHRS, CDR2 YFSETQ. There are 12 residues in the CDR3. The CDR3 sequence: CASSANTGELFF.

V and J are TRBV5-4 and TRBJ2-2. The CDR3 contains 16 residues. The germline CDR1 and CDR2 sequences are SGHNT and YYREEE (reference sequence). CDR3 residues: CASSLGSTANTGELFF.

The CDR3 loop is CASSLQSQGGEPQHF. V gene TRBV7-2 combines with J gene TRBJ1-5; TCRdb selects TRBD1, and the lack of DNA leaves this call unchecked. The CDR3 consists of 15 residues. The germline gives CDR1 SGHTA, CDR2 FQGNSA. Full variable domain (missing parts from reference TRBV7-2 and TRBJ1-5): GAGVSQSPSNKVTEKGKDVELRCDPISGHTALYWYRQSLGQGLEFLIYFQGNSAPDKSGLPSDRFSAERTGGSVSTLTIQRTQQEDSAVYLCASSLQSQGGEPQHFGDGTRLSIL.

The V call is TRBV11-3, the J call TRBJ2-2. Germline CDR1 reads SGHNT; CDR2 reads YENEEA. The CDR3 loop spans 13 amino acids. The CDR3 here is CASSLSPDGELFF. Supplemented by reference TRBV11-3 and TRBJ2-2, the full variable domain reads EAGVVQSPRYKIIEKKQPVAFWCNPISGHNTLYWYLQNLGQGPELLIRYENEEAVDDSQLPKDRFSAERLKGVDSTLKIQPAELGDSAVYLCASSLSPDGELFFGEGSRLTVL.

The rearrangement links TRBV7-9 to TRBJ1-1. The length of the CDR3 is 13 residues. From germline, CDR1 is SEHNR and CDR2 FQNEAQ (reference sequence). The CDR3: CASSLERATEAFF.

V and J are TRBV7-8 and TRBJ2-7. Germline V lookup: CDR1 SGHVS, CDR2 FQNEAQ. The CDR3 totals 14 residues. The CDR3 loop is CASSRGEGPYEQYF. Supplemented by reference TRBV7-8 and TRBJ2-7, the full variable domain reads GAGVSQSPRYKVAKRGQDVALRCDPISGHVSLFWYQQALGQGPEFLTYFQNEAQLDKSGLPSDRFFAERPEGSVSTLKIQRTQQEDSAVYLCASSRGEGPYEQYFGPGTRLTVT.

CDR3 region: CASRLGMNTEAFF. The chain joins TRBV12-3 or TRBV12-4 to TRBJ1-1. This CDR3 has 13 residues.

V gene TRBV20-1 combines with J gene TRBJ2-1; TCRdb proposes TRBD2, but this gene call is untestable without DNA. Germline-derived CDR1 and CDR2 are DFQATT and SNEGSKA (reference sequence). The length of the CDR3 is 16 residues. The CDR3 spells CSARGVAGGLWNEQFF.